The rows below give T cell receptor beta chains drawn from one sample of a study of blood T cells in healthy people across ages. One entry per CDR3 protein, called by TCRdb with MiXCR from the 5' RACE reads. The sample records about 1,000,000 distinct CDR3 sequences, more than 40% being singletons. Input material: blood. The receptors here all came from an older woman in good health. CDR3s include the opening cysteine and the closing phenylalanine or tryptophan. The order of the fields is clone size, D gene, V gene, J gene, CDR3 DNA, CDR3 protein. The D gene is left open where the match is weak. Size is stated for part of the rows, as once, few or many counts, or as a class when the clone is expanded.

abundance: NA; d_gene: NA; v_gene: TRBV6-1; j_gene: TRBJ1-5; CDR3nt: TGTGCCAGCAGCGAGGGGCTGGCTCAGCCCCAGCATTTT; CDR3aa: CASSEGLAQPQHF
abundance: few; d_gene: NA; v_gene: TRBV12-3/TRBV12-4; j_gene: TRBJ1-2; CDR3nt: TGTGCCAGCAGTTTAGTAGGGGGGTCTTTGGACGGCTACACCTTC; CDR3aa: CASSLVGGSLDGYTF
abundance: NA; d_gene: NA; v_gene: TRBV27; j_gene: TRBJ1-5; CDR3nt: TGTGCCAGCAGTATCGAAGGGGACCAGCCCCAGCATTTT; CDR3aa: CASSIEGDQPQHF
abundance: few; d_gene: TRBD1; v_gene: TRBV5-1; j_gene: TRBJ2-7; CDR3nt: TGCGCCAGCACCCTTGGAGACAGGGTGGGAGTCGAGCAGTACTTC; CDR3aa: CASTLGDRVGVEQYF
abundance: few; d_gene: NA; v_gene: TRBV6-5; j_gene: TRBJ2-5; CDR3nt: TGTGCCAGCACGCGCAACCAAGGGGAGACCCAGTACTTC; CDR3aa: CASTRNQGETQYF
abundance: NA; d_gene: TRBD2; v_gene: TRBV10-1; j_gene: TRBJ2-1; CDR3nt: TGCGCCAGCAGTGCGGGACTAGCGACGAATGAGCGGTTCTTC; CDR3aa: CASSAGLATNERFF
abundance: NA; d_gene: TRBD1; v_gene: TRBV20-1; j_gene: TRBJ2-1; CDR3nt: TGCAGTGCTAGAAAAGGGTGGACAGGAGACAATGAGCAGTTCTTC; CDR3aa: CSARKGWTGDNEQFF
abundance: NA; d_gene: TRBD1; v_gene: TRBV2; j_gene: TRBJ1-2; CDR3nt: TGTGCCAGCAGTGCTGGACAGGTCGACTATGGCTACACCTTC; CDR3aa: CASSAGQVDYGYTF
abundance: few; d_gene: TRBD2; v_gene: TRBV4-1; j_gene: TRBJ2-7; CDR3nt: TGCGCCAGCACCCTAAACGTAGCGGGAGGATACGAGCAGTACTTC; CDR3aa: CASTLNVAGGYEQYF
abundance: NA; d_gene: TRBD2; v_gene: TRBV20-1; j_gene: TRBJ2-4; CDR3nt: TGCAGTGCTATTTCGGGAGGGAAAAACATTCAGTACTTC; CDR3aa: CSAISGGKNIQYF
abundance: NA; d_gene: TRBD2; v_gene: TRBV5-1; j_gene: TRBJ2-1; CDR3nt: TGCGCCAGCAGCCTCCTAGCGGGGATGAGCTCCTACAATGAGCAGTTCTTC; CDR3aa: CASSLLAGMSSYNEQFF
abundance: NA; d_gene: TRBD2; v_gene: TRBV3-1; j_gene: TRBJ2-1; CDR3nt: TGTGCCAGCAGCCAAGACGTAGCGGGAGGGTTTTACAATGAGCAGTTCTTC; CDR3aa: CASSQDVAGGFYNEQFF
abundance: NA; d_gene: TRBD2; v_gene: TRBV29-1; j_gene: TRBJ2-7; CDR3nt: TGCAGCGTTGTTTGGCGGGAGGGTATTTACGAGCAGTACTTC; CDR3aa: CSVVWREGIYEQYF
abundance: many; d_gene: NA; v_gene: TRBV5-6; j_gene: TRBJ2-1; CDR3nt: TGTGCCAGCAGCTTGGCAATTAGGGGGGGAGCCCCCAATGAGCAGTTCTTC; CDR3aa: CASSLAIRGGAPNEQFF
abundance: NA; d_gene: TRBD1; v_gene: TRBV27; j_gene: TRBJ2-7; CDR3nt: TGTGCCAGCAGTCCCTCCTCCCGACAAGGGGGCCTTTTGTGGTACGAGCAGTACTTC; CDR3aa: CASSPSSRQGGLLWYEQYF
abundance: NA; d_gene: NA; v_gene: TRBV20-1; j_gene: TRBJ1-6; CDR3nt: TGCAGTGCCGCCGGGGGTGAGGCCTATAATTCGCCCCTCCACTTT; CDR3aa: CSAAGGEAYNSPLHF
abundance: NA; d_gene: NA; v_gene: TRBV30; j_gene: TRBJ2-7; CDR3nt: TGTGCCTGGAGTTTAAACTACGAGCAGTACTTC; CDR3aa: CAWSLNYEQYF
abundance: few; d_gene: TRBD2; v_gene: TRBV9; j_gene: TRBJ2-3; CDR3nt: TGTGCCAGCAGCGTAGACCCTTTAGCGGGAGGACGCACAGATACGCAGTATTTT; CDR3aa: CASSVDPLAGGRTDTQYF